Following are 10 T cell receptor beta chains from one sample sequenced in a study of CD4 T cells in relation to SARS-CoV-2 and coronaviruses. The protocol was immunoSEQ multiplex PCR, while the TCRdb copy is restricted to in-frame clones and leaves out a portion. Here the sample spans about 59,000 clones, 70% to 90% being singletons. Unexposed donor CD4+ T cells date from about 2011-2018, before the COVID-19 pandemic. Sequencing input: memory CD4+ T cells from PBMCs. Receptors were obtained from a human donor in good health.

Written as DNA, the CDR3 is TGTGCCAGCAGTTTTAATAATTCACCCCTCCACTTT. Translation: CASSFNNSPLHF. The chain recombines TRBV27 with TRBJ1-6, with D uncertain. Trimming stripped 3 bases from V and 5 bases from J, with 2 bases between. This CDR3 is built from 12 residues. Germline CDR1 reads MNHEY; CDR2 reads SMNVEV (reference sequence).

The rearrangement uses TRBV19 and TRBJ1-2; no clear D gene. The CDR3 loop spans 15 amino acids. Trimming stripped 6 bases from V and 1 base from J, with 15 bases between. Per the germline V gene, CDR1 is LNHDA and CDR2 is SQIVND (reference sequence). The DNA of the CDR3 is TGTGCCAGTAGCCCAAGAAACTTAAATAACTATGGCTACACCTTC. This gives the protein CASSPRNLNNYGYTF. Full variable domain (remainder filled in from reference TRBV19 and TRBJ1-2): DGGITQSPKYLFRKEGQNVTLSCEQNLNHDAMYWYRQDPGQGLRLIYYSQIVNDFQKGDIAEGYSVSREKKESFPLTVTSAQKNPTAFYLCASSPRNLNNYGYTFGSGTRLTVV.

The V gene is TRBV7-9, the J gene TRBJ2-3, with D perhaps TRBD2 (5 bases). Trimming pared 4 bases from V and 4 bases from J, leaving 27 bases between. This CDR3 spans 19 amino acids. Germline loops: CDR1 SEHNR, CDR2 FQNEAQ (reference sequence). CDR3 region: CASSSGQRRGSTTADTQYF. The CDR3 nucleotides read TGTGCCAGCAGCTCCGGTCAGCGGCGAGGGTCGACGACTGCAGATACGCAGTATTTT.

The V call is TRBV15, the J call TRBJ1-1; D not resolved. The germline V and J ends were trimmed by 0 bases and 4 bases, with 9 bases remaining between them. Germline V gene sequence: CDR1 LNHNV, CDR2 YYDKDF (reference sequence). The CDR3 runs to 14 residues. The CDR3 DNA follows: TGTGCCACCAGCAGAGAAACCTGGACCACTGAAGCTTTCTTT. Protein: CATSRETWTTEAFF.

A remark on this clone: The junction differs from germline at one of its ends, possibly a read error. The J gene is TRBJ2-7, the V gene TRBV2; the D is unclear. CDR3 length: 11 residues. Germline CDR1 is SNHLY and CDR2 is FYNNEI. The CDR3 reads CASRTAPDLNF. CDR3 sequence (DNA): TGTGCCAGCAGGACCGCTCCCGACCTTAACTTC.

The chain links TRBV21-1 to TRBJ2-2; the DNA was not compared with TRBD1, the D call given in the table. TRBV21-1 is deemed a pseudogene. This CDR3 comprises 17 residues. CDR3 DNA: TGTGCCAGCAGCCCGGGACAGGGGAGCGCGGGTACCGGGGAGCTGTTTTTT. This encodes CASSPGQGSAGTGELFF.

V gene TRBV9 combines with J gene TRBJ1-5; tentative D call: TRBD1 (6 bases). The CDR3 extends over 14 amino acids. Trimming left V 0 bases short and J 3 bases short, with 7 bases between. In germline, CDR1 is SGDLS, CDR2 YYNGEE. This CDR3 reads CASSVGQANQPQHF. The CDR3 DNA sequence: TGTGCCAGCAGCGTAGGACAGGCCAATCAGCCCCAGCATTTT.

The chain links TRBV28 to TRBJ1-1; D is uncertain. The CDR3 spans 12 residues. Trimming removed 3 bases from V and 4 bases from J, with 6 bases in between. CDR1 and CDR2 (germline): MDHEN, SYDVKM. CDR3 sequence (DNA): TGTGCCAGCAGTTTGTTGGTCACTGAAGCTTTCTTT. Translating gives CASSLLVTEAFF.

V gene TRBV6-1 combines with J gene TRBJ1-5, with D possibly being TRBD1 (5 bases). Trimming stripped 2 bases from V and 5 bases from J, with 10 bases between. This CDR3 spans 14 amino acids. The germline V gene has CDR1 MNHNS and CDR2 SASEGT. CDR3 coding DNA: TGTGCCAGCAGTGAACAGGGACCTTATCAGCCCCAGCATTTT. It yields the protein CASSEQGPYQPQHF.

The rearrangement links TRBV27 to TRBJ1-1; unclear D gene. CDR3 length equals 13 residues. V shed 3 bases and J shed 7 bases, with 12 bases lying between them. The germline V gene encodes CDR1 MNHEY and CDR2 SMNVEV (reference sequence). The CDR3 loop is CASSLSVEGEAFF. The CDR3 DNA reads as TGTGCCAGCAGTTTGTCGGTGGAGGGTGAAGCTTTCTTT.